This T cell receptor (beta chain) was found in a study of OX40 agonist ivuxolimab in advanced cancers. As for the study in general: Given to patients was ivuxolimab, an agonistic anti-OX40 (CD134) antibody. Overall study findings and caveats: More expanded clones were seen, on average, in CD8+ T cells than in CD4+.

A remark on this clone: The antigen is undetermined.

V was cut by 5 bases and J by 0 bases, with 11 bases left in between. The CDR3 contains 15 residues. Germline CDR1 reads SGHVS; CDR2 reads FQNEAQ. The method was immunoSEQ multiplex PCR; TCRdb's version includes in-frame clones alone and lacks a portion of them. Counted here are 100,000 to 150,000 clones, 85% to 95% occurring once; the ten biggest clones make up 0.8% to 1%. This sequence was found in an adult with an advanced solid tumor such as melanoma, head and neck, liver or kidney cancer. The material sequenced was CD4+ or CD8+ T cells sorted from blood, taken in a trial of the OX40 agonist ivuxolimab. J is TRBJ1-5 and V is TRBV7-8; D is perhaps TRBD1 (6 bases). CDR3 protein: CASSPSGASNQPQHF. DNA of the CDR3: TGTGCCAGCAGCCCTTCAGGGGCTAGCAATCAGCCCCAGCATTTT. The variable domain in full, with the rest retrieved from reference TRBV7-8 and TRBJ1-5, is GAGVSQSPRYKVAKRGQDVALRCDPISGHVSLFWYQQALGQGPEFLTYFQNEAQLDKSGLPSDRFFAERPEGSVSTLKIQRTQQEDSAVYLCASSPSGASNQPQHFGDGTRLSIL.